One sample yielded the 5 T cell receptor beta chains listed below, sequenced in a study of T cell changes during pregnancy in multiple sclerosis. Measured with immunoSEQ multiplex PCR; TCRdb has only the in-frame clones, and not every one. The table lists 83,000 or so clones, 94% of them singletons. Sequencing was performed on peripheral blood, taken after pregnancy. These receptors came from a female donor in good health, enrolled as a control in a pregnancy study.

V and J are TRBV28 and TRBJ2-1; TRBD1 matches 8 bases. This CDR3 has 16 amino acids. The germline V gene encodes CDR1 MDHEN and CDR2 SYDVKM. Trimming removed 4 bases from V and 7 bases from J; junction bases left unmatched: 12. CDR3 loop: CASSSQGEGPWNEQFF. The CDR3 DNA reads TGTGCCAGCAGTTCACAGGGGGAAGGGCCTTGGAATGAGCAGTTCTTC.

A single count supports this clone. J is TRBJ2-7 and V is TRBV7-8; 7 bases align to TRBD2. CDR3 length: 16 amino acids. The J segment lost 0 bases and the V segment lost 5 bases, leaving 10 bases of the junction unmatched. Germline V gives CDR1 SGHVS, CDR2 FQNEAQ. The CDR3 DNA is TGTGCCAGCAGCACTAGAGGGACTACGAGCTCCTACGAGCAGTACTTC. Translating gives CASSTRGTTSSYEQYF.

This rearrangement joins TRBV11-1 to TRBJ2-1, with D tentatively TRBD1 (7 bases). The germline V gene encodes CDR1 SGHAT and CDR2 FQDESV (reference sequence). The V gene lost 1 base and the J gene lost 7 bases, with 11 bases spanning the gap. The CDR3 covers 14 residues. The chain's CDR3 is CASSLGAGGNEQFF. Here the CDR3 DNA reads TGTGCCAGCAGCTTAGGAGCAGGGGGGAATGAGCAGTTCTTC.

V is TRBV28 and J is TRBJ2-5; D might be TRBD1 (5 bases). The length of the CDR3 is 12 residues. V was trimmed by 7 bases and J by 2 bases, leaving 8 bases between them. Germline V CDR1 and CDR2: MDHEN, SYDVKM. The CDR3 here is CASKTGQETQYF. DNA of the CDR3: TGTGCCAGCAAAACAGGTCAAGAGACCCAGTACTTC.

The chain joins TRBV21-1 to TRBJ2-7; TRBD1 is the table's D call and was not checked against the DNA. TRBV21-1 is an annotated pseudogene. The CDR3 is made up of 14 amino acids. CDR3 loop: CASSKERSGIEQYF. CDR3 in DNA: TGTGCCAGCAGCAAAGAACGCTCAGGGATCGAGCAGTACTTC.